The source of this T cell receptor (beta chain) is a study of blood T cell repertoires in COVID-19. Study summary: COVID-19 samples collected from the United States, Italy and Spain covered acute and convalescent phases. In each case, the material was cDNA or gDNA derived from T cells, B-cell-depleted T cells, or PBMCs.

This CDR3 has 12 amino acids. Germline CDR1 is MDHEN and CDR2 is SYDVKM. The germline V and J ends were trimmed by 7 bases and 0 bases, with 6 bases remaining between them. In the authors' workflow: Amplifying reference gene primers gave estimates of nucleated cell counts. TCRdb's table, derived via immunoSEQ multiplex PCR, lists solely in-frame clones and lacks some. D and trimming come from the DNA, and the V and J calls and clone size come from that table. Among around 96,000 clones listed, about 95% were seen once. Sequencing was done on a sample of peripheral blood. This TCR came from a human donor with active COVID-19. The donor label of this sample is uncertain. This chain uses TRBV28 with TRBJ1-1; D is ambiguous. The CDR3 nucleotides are TGTGCCAGCATTGCGGTGAACACTGAAGCTTTCTTT. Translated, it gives CASIAVNTEAFF.